These 9 T cell receptor beta chains were all obtained from the same sample, sequenced in a study of post-analysis software for immune sequencing data. Study-level points and caveats: Patients used five TRBV segments, including TRBV5-6, TRBV5-1 and TRBV20-1, more often than controls.

For these TCRs, the target antigens are not known. Included in the TCR beta cDNA libraries were unique molecular identifiers. TCRdb re-analysed the PCR reads in MiXCR, keeping a single row per CDR3 protein. The data show about 770,000 distinct CDR3 sequences, with about 43% seen just once and 4.9% held by the top ten. The sequencing input was blood. The receptors were sampled from a girl aged 10 to 17 with multiple sclerosis.

The chain recombines TRBV5-1 with TRBJ2-1, with D possibly matching TRBD2 (5 bases). Trimming removed 0 bases from V and 5 bases from J, with 9 bases in between. This CDR3 has 14 amino acids. The V gene's germline CDR1 is SGHRS and CDR2 YFSETQ. The CDR3 is CASSLGGSNNEQFF. The CDR3 nucleotides read TGCGCCAGCAGCTTGGGAGGGAGTAACAATGAGCAGTTCTTC.

The V gene is TRBV3-1, the J gene TRBJ2-7; 8 nucleotides agree with TRBD2. CDR1 and CDR2 from the germline V gene are LGHDT and YNNKEL (reference sequence). This CDR3 has 14 residues. J was trimmed by 1 base and V by 1 base; bases with no gene match: 0. CDR3 sequence: CASSQGGRSYEQYF. As DNA, the CDR3 is TGTGCCAGCAGCCAAGGCGGGAGGTCCTACGAGCAGTACTTC.

As to this clonotype: At one end, the junction sequence differs from germline, possibly due to a read error. The CDR3 DNA is TGTACCAGCAGTTACTCTCCACGCCGGCTGGACGAGCAGTACTTC. Translating gives CTSSYSPRRLDEQYF. This chain joins TRBV6-6 and TRBJ2-7; no reliable D call. Germline V gene data show CDR1 as MNHNY and CDR2 as SVGAGI (reference sequence). CDR3 length: 15 amino acids.

The chain carries TRBV6-1 and TRBJ2-1; 15 bases fit TRBD2. The CDR3 contains 16 residues. V was clipped by 8 bases and J by 6 bases; unmatched bases: 8. CDR1 is MNHNS, CDR2 SASEGT, per germline. CDR3: CASWTSGRAMPNEQFF. The CDR3 nucleotides read TGTGCCAGCTGGACTAGCGGGAGGGCCATGCCCAATGAGCAGTTCTTC.

This clonotype was counted a few times. CDR3 coding DNA: TGCAGCTCCCAAGGCGAGGGGCGGGAGACCCAGTACTTC. This encodes CSSQGEGRETQYF. The chain joins TRBV29-1 to TRBJ2-5; the D call may be TRBD1 or TRBD2 (5 bases each). CDR1 is SQVTM and CDR2 is ANQGSEA in the germline V gene. The V and J ends lost 8 bases and 5 bases respectively, with 18 bases between them. The CDR3 sequence is 13 residues long.

This clonotype was detected only a few times. The genes are TRBV10-3 and TRBJ2-1, with 11 positions matching TRBD2. This CDR3 has 20 amino acids. Germline V gives CDR1 ENHRY, CDR2 SYGVKD. V gave up 2 bases and J gave up 4 bases; unmatched junction bases: 16. Written as DNA, the CDR3 is TGTGCCATCAGTGAGCCGGGGGGGACTAGCGGAGTAAGGGCTTACAATGAGCAGTTCTTC. Protein sequence: CAISEPGGTSGVRAYNEQFF.

There are a few counts of this clonotype. The chain links TRBV5-1 to TRBJ1-6, with TRBD1 matching 9 bases. This CDR3 is 15 amino acids long. Trimming cost V 4 bases and J 10 bases; bases outside gene matches: 9. In germline, CDR1 is SGHRS, CDR2 YFSETQ. CDR3 sequence reads: CASSETGGDRSPLHF. The DNA for the CDR3 is TGCGCCAGCAGCGAAACAGGGGGCGACCGATCACCCCTCCACTTT.

This clonotype has a handful of counts. The genes are TRBV5-1 and TRBJ2-7; 7 bases are a match to TRBD1. CDR3 length: 14 residues. Germline CDR1 reads SGHRS; CDR2 reads YFSETQ. The junction had 5 bases not matched to a gene; V was cut back by 2 bases and J by 3 bases. The CDR3 loop reads CASSFRGGGYEQYF. The CDR3 DNA follows: TGCGCCAGCAGCTTCAGAGGGGGCGGCTACGAGCAGTACTTC.

The chain couples TRBV28 to TRBJ2-1, with TRBD2 as a possible D gene (5 bases). Trimming took off 11 bases at V and 10 bases at J, with 15 bases between the two ends. The CDR3 extends over 11 amino acids. Germline loops: CDR1 MDHEN, CDR2 SYDVKM. CDR3 nucleotides: TGTGCCCCCTTTCGGGAAATGGAGCAGTTCTTC. Amino acid sequence: CAPFREMEQFF.